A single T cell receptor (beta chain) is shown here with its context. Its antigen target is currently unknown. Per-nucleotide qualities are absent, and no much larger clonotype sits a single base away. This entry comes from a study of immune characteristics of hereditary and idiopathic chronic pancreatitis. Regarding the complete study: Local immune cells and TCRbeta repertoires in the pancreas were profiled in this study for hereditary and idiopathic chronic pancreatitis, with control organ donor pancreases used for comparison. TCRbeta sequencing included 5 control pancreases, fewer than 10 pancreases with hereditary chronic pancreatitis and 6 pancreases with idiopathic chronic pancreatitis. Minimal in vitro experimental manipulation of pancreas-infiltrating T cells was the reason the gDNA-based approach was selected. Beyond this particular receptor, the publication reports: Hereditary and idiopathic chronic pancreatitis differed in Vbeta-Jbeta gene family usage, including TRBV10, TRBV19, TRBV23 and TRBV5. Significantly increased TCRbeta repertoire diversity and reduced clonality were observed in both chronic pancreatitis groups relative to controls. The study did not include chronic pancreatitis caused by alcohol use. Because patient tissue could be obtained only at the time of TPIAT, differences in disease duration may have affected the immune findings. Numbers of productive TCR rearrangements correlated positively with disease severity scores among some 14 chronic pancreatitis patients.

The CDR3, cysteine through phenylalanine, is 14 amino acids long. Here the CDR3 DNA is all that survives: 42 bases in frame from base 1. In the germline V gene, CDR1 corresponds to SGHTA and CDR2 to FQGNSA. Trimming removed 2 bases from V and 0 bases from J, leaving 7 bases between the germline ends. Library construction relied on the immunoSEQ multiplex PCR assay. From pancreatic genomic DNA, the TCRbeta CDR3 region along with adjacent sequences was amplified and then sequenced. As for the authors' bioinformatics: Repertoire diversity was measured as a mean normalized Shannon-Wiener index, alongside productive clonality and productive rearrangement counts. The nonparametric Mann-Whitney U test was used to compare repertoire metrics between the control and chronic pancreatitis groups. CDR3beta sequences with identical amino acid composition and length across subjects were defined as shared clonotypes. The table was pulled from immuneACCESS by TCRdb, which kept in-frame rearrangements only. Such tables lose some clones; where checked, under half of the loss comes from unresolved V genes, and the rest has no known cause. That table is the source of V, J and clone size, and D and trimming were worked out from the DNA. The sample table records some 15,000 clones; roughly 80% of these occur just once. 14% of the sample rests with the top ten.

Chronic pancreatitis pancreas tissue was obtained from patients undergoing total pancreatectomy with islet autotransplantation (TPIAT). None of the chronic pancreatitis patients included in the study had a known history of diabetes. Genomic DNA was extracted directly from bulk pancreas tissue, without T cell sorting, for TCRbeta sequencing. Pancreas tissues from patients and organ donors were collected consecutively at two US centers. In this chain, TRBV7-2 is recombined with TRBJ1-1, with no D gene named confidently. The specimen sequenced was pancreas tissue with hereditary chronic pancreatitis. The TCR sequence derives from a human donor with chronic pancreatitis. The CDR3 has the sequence CASSLPGLNTEAFF. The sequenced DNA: TGTGCCAGCAGCTTACCGGGCCTGAACACTGAAGCTTTCTTT.